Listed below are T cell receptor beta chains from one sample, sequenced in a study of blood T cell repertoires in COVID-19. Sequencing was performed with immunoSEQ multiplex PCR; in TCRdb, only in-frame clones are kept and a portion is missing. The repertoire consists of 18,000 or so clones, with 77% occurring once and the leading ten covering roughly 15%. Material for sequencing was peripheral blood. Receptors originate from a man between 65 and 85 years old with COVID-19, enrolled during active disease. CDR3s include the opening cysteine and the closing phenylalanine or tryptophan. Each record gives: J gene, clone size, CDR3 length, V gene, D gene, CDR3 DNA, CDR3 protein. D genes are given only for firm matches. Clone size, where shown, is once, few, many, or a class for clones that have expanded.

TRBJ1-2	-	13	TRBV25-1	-	TGTGCCAGCAGTGATAGTGTAGCCTATGGCTACACCTTC	CASSDSVAYGYTF
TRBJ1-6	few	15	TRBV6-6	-	TGTGCCAGCAACCCCGCGGCAGCCCCTAATTCACCCCTCCACTTT	CASNPAAAPNSPLHF
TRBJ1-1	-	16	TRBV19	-	TGTGCCAGTAGTCCCGTACCCCACAGCTTAGTTGCTGAAGCTTTCTTT	CASSPVPHSLVAEAFF
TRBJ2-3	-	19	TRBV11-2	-	TGTGCCAGCAGACTTACGAGGAGGAGGACCCGTTCCCTCACAGATACGCAGTATTTT	CASRLTRRRTRSLTDTQYF
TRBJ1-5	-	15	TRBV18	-	TGTGCCAGCTCACCACGACACGGGGACAATCAGCCCCAGCATTTT	CASSPRHGDNQPQHF
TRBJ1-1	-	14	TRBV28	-	TGTGCCACACGGAGCGGGGGGCGCGACACTGAAGCTTTCTTT	CATRSGGRDTEAFF
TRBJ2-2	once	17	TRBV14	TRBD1	TGTGCCAGCAGCCAAGTTACGGGCGGACAGGGGTCCGGGGAGCTGTTTTTT	CASSQVTGGQGSGELFF
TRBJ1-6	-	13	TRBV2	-	TGTGCCAGCAATCTAGGGGGTAATTCACCCCTCCACTTT	CASNLGGNSPLHF
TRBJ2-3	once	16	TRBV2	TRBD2	TGTGCCAGCAGTGAAAGGGCTAGCGGGACCACAGATACGCAGTATTTT	CASSERASGTTDTQYF
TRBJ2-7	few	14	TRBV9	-	TGTGCCAGCAGCGTAGGGCAGGGAACGTACGAGCAGTACTTC	CASSVGQGTYEQYF
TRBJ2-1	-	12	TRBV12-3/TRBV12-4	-	TGTGCCAGCAGTTCACTCTACAATGAGCAGTTCTTC	CASSSLYNEQFF
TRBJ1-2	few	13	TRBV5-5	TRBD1	TGTGCCAGCAGCTTTGACAGGGGGTATGGCTACACCTTC	CASSFDRGYGYTF
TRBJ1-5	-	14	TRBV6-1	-	TGTGCCAGCAGAATCACAGTTAGCAATCAGCCCCAGCATTTT	CASRITVSNQPQHF
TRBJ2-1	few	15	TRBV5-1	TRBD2	TGCGCCAGCAGCTTGGTTGGCGGGAGCTACAATGAGCAGTTCTTC	CASSLVGGSYNEQFF
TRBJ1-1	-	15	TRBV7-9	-	TGTGCCAGCAGCCCAACCCGCGGGCCATACACTGAAGCTTTCTTT	CASSPTRGPYTEAFF
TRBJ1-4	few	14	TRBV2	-	TGTGCCAGCAGTGAGAGTCTCAGCGGTGAAAAACTGTTTTTT	CASSESLSGEKLFF
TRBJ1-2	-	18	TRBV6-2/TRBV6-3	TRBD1	TGTGCCAGCAGTTACGACAGGGGCCCTCGTCCTTACTACTATGGCTACACCTTC	CASSYDRGPRPYYYGYTF
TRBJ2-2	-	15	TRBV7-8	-	TGTGCCAGCAGCTTACTAGCGAATTCAGCCGGGGAGCTGTTTTTT	CASSLLANSAGELFF
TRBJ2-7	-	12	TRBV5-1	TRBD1	TGCGCCAGCGCCGCACAGGGGTACGAGCAGTACTTC	CASAAQGYEQYF
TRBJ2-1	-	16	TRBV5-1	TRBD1	TGCGCCAGCAGCTTGGAATTGGGACAGGGCTACAATGAGCAGTTCTTC	CASSLELGQGYNEQFF
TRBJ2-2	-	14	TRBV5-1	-	TGCGCCAGCAGCACCGACAGGAACACCGGGGAGCTGTTTTTT	CASSTDRNTGELFF
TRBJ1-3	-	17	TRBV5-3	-	TGTGCCAGAAGCTTGAGAGGACTTACGAGCTCTGGAAACACCATATATTTT	CARSLRGLTSSGNTIYF
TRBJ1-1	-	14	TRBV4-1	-	TGCGCCAGCAGCTTCCGTCGGGGGTTCACTGAAGCTTTCTTT	CASSFRRGFTEAFF
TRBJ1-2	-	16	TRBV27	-	TGTGCCAGCAGTTTCACGGACGCCGGGGGGATTTATGGCTACACCTTC	CASSFTDAGGIYGYTF
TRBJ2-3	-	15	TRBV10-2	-	TGCGCCAGCAGTCCCCGTGGGAGAAGCACAGATACGCAGTATTTT	CASSPRGRSTDTQYF
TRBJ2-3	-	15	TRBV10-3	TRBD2	TGTGCCATCAGGACTATTAGCGGGGGGGCATATACGCAGTATTTT	CAIRTISGGAYTQYF
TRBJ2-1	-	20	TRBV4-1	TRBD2	TGCGCCAGCAGCCAATCCGGACTAGCGGGGGGCCTGAGCTCCTACAATGAGCAGTTCTTC	CASSQSGLAGGLSSYNEQFF
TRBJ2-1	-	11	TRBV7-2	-	TGTGCCAGCAGCCGGAGGGATGAGCAGTTCTTC	CASSRRDEQFF
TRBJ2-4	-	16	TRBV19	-	TGTGCCAGTAGTATACAGGTCGGATTAGCCAAAAACATTCAGTACTTC	CASSIQVGLAKNIQYF
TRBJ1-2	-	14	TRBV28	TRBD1	TGTGCCAGCAGTTCGGGACAGGGAGTTCGCGGCTACACCTTC	CASSSGQGVRGYTF